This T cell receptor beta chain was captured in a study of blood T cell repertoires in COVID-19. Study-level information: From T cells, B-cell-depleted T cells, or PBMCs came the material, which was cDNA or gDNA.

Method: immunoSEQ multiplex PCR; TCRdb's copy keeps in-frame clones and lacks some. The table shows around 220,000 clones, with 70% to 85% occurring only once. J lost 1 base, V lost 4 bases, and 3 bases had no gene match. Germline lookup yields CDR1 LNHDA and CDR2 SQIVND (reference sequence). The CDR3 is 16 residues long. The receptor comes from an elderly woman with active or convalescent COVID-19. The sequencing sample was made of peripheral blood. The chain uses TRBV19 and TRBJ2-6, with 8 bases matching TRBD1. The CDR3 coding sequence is TGTGCCAGTAGTAGGGACAGGCGATCTGGGGCCAACGTCCTGACTTTC. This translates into CASSRDRRSGANVLTF.